Sequencing of this T cell receptor beta chain was carried out in a study of blood T cells in healthy people across ages (dated by TCRdb to 2014 to 2015). Concerning the study at large: In model experiments, template switching captured roughly one uniquely barcoded TCR beta cDNA molecule for every two T cells. The study measured age-related changes in TCR beta repertoire diversity using deep sequencing normalized with unique cDNA molecular identifiers. The donors were split into four age groups: young (average about 16 years), middle-aged (nearly 40), aged (62) and long-lived (roughly 80). To avoid experimental bias, donors of different ages were distributed randomly across sequencing lanes. Using the same blood draw, the study looked at two additional independent replicas of 1 million unique cDNA reads for two donors, one aged 18 to 30 and the other aged 80 or older.

As to this clonotype: No antigen is known for it. Qualities for individual bases were not recorded, and no much larger clone is one base off.

General study outcomes and caveats: As age increased, observed TCR beta diversity per million T cells dropped in a roughly linear way, and a significant reduction was already evident by age roughly 40. The percentage of naive T cells measured by flow cytometry correlated strongly with observed TCR beta diversity. The long-lived group showed more naive CD4+ T cells, fewer expanded clones and increased TCR diversity than the aged group, suggesting age selection. Donor CMV infection status was unknown, potentially confounding age-related changes in expanded clonotypes. Since profiling was done on bulk unsorted PBMCs, naive and antigen-experienced compartments could not be conclusively compared. Estimates of total diversity based on one million sequenced T cells were considered lower bounds and underestimates.

Library preparation used 5' RACE. Sequencing used an Illumina HiSeq 2500. A second PCR of roughly 7 to 11 cycles was performed with a sample-barcoded 5' primer and a J-beta primer mix. Each TCR beta cDNA molecule received a unique molecular identifier from a template-switch 5' adaptor carrying 12 random nucleotides. Each sample yielded at least 2.5 million CDR3-containing paired-end reads. First-strand cDNA was synthesized from all RNA with the Mint cDNA synthesis kit, primed by a TRBC-specific oligonucleotide. All cDNA was treated with uracil-DNA glycosylase and then went through a first 18-cycle PCR with the universal primers M1SS and BC2_uni_R. Concerning the study's data processing: Normalization of each sample was performed by random selection of 1 million high-quality reads, each carrying a distinct molecular identifier. Reads sharing molecular identifiers were discarded rather than binned into consensus sequences. CDR3 identification, clonotype clustering and error correction used MiTCR with a Q25 quality threshold and the strictest error-elimination algorithm. A nonparametric unseen species model with Euler transformation was used to estimate lower-bound total TCR beta diversity. The public reads were run again by TCRdb, first through fastp at Q25 and then through MiXCR, and only productive beta chains were kept. Rows are combined by CDR3 protein, so each entry shows the most common genes and DNA. Here the V and J calls rest on TCRdb's processing, not on the authors' analysis. This sample is represented by just over 1 million distinct CDR3 sequences; under 45% of them were singletons. The top ten constitute under 20% of the sample.

Donors were approximately 42 systemically healthy Caucasian individuals from Russia aged roughly 6 to 95 years. About 10 milliliters of peripheral blood were collected from each donor into EDTA-treated Vacutainer tubes. PBMCs were isolated by Ficoll-Paque density-gradient centrifugation, with at least 6 million obtained per sample. Trizol reagent was used to extract total RNA from PBMCs, with at least 5.5 micrograms per sample. Naive CD45RAhigh/CD27high T cell percentages were measured by flow cytometry on a PBMC aliquot from every donor. The germline V gene (reference sequence) sets CDR1 to SGHAT and CDR2 to FQDESV. V is reduced by 1 base and J by 0 bases, leaving a spacing of 4 bases between them. Counted from cysteine to phenylalanine, this CDR3 has 15 amino acids. The only DNA kept is the CDR3, 45 bases in frame from the first base.

Sequencing used blood. The sequence was collected from a woman aged 60 to 75 in good health. Here the chain combines TRBV11-1 and TRBJ2-6, with the D gene too uncertain to name. This receptor has the CDR3 CASSLDRSGANVLTF. The DNA is as follows: TGTGCCAGCAGCTTAGACCGCTCTGGGGCCAACGTCCTGACTTTC.